This T cell receptor beta chain appears in the sequencing data of a study of blood T cell repertoires in COVID-19. Only a few counts were recorded for this clone. The repertoire was sequenced with immunoSEQ multiplex PCR; TCRdb's copy has only in-frame clones and lacks some. The sample consists of about 170,000 clones, around 87% of them appearing once. Germline CDR1 reads LGHDT; CDR2 reads YNNKEL (reference sequence). This CDR3 contains 16 residues. The V gene lost 4 bases and the J gene lost 7 bases, with 22 bases spanning the gap. The chain has TRBV3-1 (or the pseudogene TRBV3-2) and TRBJ1-2, with a tentative D call TRBD1 (6 bases). The sample was peripheral blood. The source is a man younger than 35 with active or convalescent COVID-19. CDR3 coding DNA: TGTGCCAGCAGCCCCTCCCACATTCCGGACAGTGGTGGCTACACCTTC. Translated: CASSPSHIPDSGGYTF.